This T cell receptor (beta chain) was captured by sequencing in a study of T-cell reconstitution after alpha-beta-depleted transplantation in children. Unique molecular identifiers were incorporated into the prepared TCRbeta library. One entry per CDR3 protein results from TCRdb running MiXCR on the PCR reads. This sample has just over 350,000 distinct CDR3 sequences; 13% occur once, and the top ten carry approximately 4.2%. Per the germline V gene, CDR1 is LGHNA and CDR2 is YNFKEQ. The CDR3 totals 14 residues. On this clonotype: One end of the junction varies from germline; a read error may be responsible.

The source material was PBMCs, sampled from the stem cell graft. The sequence was obtained from a human donor who donated a stem cell graft to a child with Fanconi anemia. J is TRBJ2-7 and V is TRBV4-2; 7 bases line up with TRBD2. The CDR3 spells CASSQVGGTGEQHF. The CDR3 DNA sequence: TGTGCCAGCAGCCAAGTGGGGGGGACTGGCGAGCAGCACTTC.